Shown below are 22 T cell receptor beta chains from a single sample sequenced in a study of shared clonotypes between healthy human individuals. Profiled with immunoSEQ multiplex PCR; TCRdb holds only in-frame clones, not every one. There are about 960,000 clones in the sample; 76% occur only once, and roughly 1.5% lies in the top ten. Sequencing input: memory CD4+ T cells sorted from blood. The subset is: CD45RA-negative fraction. All receptors come from a man aged 18-30 years in good health.

A remark on this clone: This CDR3 is also generated by other DNA sequences in the sample. The chain links TRBV5-6 to TRBJ2-7, with D uncertain. The germline gives CDR1 SGHDT, CDR2 YYEEEE. There are 12 residues in the CDR3. The ends were cut back, 0 bases at V and 4 bases at J, with 5 bases in the middle. The CDR3 loop is CASSLGIYEQYF. CDR3 sequence (DNA): TGTGCCAGCAGCTTGGGGATATACGAGCAGTACTTC.

The table lists this clone with many counts. The chain is built from TRBV5-6 and TRBJ2-7, with 10 bases lining up with TRBD1. Trimming at V came to 8 bases and at J to 2 bases, leaving 4 bases not matched to a gene. The CDR3 is made up of 13 amino acids. Germline V CDR1 and CDR2: SGHDT, YYEEEE. Here the CDR3 reads CASRDRGAYEQYF. The CDR3, as DNA: TGTGCCAGTAGGGACAGGGGAGCCTACGAGCAGTACTTC.

J is TRBJ2-7 and V is TRBV6-1; 9 bases are shared with TRBD1. Germline V gene lookup returns CDR1 MNHNS and CDR2 SASEGT. The CDR3 has 14 residues. Trimming removed 10 bases from V and 4 bases from J; junction bases left unmatched: 11. CDR3 sequence: CATWAGQGLYEQYF. As DNA, the CDR3 is TGTGCCACCTGGGCGGGACAGGGTCTTTACGAGCAGTACTTC.

The rearrangement joins TRBV30 to TRBJ1-5; D gene ambiguous. V shed 0 bases and J shed 0 bases, with 9 bases lying between them. Germline CDR1 and CDR2: GTSNPN and SVGIG (reference sequence). The CDR3 sequence is 15 residues long. Here the CDR3 DNA reads TGTGCCTGGAGTGTATTCGGAAATAGCAATCAGCCCCAGCATTTT. Its protein product is CAWSVFGNSNQPQHF.

This clone has a handful of counts. The V and J genes are TRBV7-8 and TRBJ2-7; TRBD2 matches 9 bases. V lost 0 bases to trimming and J lost 3 bases; unmatched junction nucleotides: 9. The V gene's germline CDR1 is SGHVS and CDR2 FQNEAQ. This CDR3 comprises 17 residues. The CDR3 DNA follows: TGTGCCAGCAGCTTAGCGCAGGGCGGGGGGGCGAACTACGAGCAGTACTTC. Protein: CASSLAQGGGANYEQYF.

The chain couples TRBV19 to TRBJ2-7, with unresolved D. From germline, CDR1 is LNHDA and CDR2 SQIVND (reference sequence). CDR3 length equals 15 residues. V was pared by 5 bases and J by 2 bases, with 16 bases between. The CDR3 DNA follows: TGTGCCAGTAGTCCCACCGGACGGCTAGCCTACGAGCAGTACTTC. Protein: CASSPTGRLAYEQYF.

This chain joins TRBV7-2 and TRBJ2-6; 11 bases are a match to TRBD2. CDR3 size: 18 residues. The trim removed 1 base at V and 4 bases at J, leaving 6 bases unmatched. Germline assignment: CDR1 SGHTA and CDR2 FQGNSA. CDR3 nucleotides: TGTGCCAGCAGCTTAGTGACTAGCGGGACGTCAGGGGCCAACGTCCTGACTTTC. Amino acids: CASSLVTSGTSGANVLTF.

This chain uses TRBV5-1 with TRBJ2-4; 7 bases map to TRBD2. Germline CDR1 reads SGHRS; CDR2 reads YFSETQ. CDR3 size: 20 residues. Trimming cost V 1 base and J 1 base; bases outside gene matches: 17. Here the CDR3 DNA reads TGCGCCAGCAGCTTGAACGTCGGGAGGTCGAATAGTGGGGCCAAAAACATTCAGTACTTC. Its protein product is CASSLNVGRSNSGAKNIQYF. The full variable domain, completed using reference TRBV5-1 and TRBJ2-4, is KAGVTQTPRYLIKTRGQQVTLSCSPISGHRSVSWYQQTPGQGLQFLFEYFSETQRNKGNFPGRFSGRQFSNSRSEMNVSTLELGDSALYLCASSLNVGRSNSGAKNIQYFGAGTRLSVL.

V is TRBV6-5 and J is TRBJ1-1; D not resolved. The length of the CDR3 is 12 residues. The germline V and J ends were trimmed by 0 bases and 7 bases, with 6 bases remaining between them. Germline lookup yields CDR1 MNHEY and CDR2 SVGAGI. CDR3 in DNA: TGTGCCAGCAGTTACTCTGTTGGTGAAGCTTTCTTT. Translation: CASSYSVGEAFF.

This chain links TRBV28 with TRBJ1-1; D call uncertain. The CDR3 has 12 amino acids. The V gene lost 1 base and the J gene lost 3 bases, with 3 bases spanning the gap. Germline V gene sequence: CDR1 MDHEN, CDR2 SYDVKM. CDR3 coding DNA: TGTGCCAGCAGTTTATCGTACACTGAAGCTTTCTTT. Its translation: CASSLSYTEAFF.

At least ten counts were recorded for this clone. V and J are TRBV30 and TRBJ1-5; TRBD1 agrees at 8 bases. The CDR3 totals 15 residues. Germline V gene sequence: CDR1 GTSNPN, CDR2 SVGIG (reference sequence). J gave up 6 bases and V 0 bases, and 7 bases lay outside the gene matches. The CDR3 DNA follows: TGTGCCTGGAGTGTTACAGGGGGTAAGGGTCAGCCCCAGCATTTT. Translation: CAWSVTGGKGQPQHF.

The V call is TRBV4-3, the J call TRBJ1-1; D gene unclear. The CDR3 spans 14 residues. The germline V and J ends were trimmed by 1 base and 1 base, with 7 bases remaining between them. The germline gives CDR1 LGHNA, CDR2 YSLEER. CDR3 DNA sequence: TGCGCCAGCAGCCAAGGCCTTACGAACACTGAAGCTTTCTTT. It encodes CASSQGLTNTEAFF.

This chain links TRBV25-1 with TRBJ2-7, with 10 bases identical to TRBD1. Germline V gene sequence: CDR1 MGHDK, CDR2 SYGVNS. Trimming at V came to 8 bases and at J to 7 bases, leaving 11 bases not matched to a gene. CDR3 size: 14 residues. CDR3 protein: CASHSGQGTGEQYF. DNA for the CDR3: TGTGCCAGCCATTCGGGACAGGGGACAGGTGAGCAGTACTTC.

V gene TRBV5-1 combines with J gene TRBJ1-2; the D is unclear. The V and J ends lost 4 bases and 7 bases respectively, with 17 bases between them. This CDR3 has 14 residues. In germline, CDR1 is SGHRS, CDR2 YFSETQ. The CDR3 DNA sequence: TGCGCCAGCAGCCCGGGAGGAGTGGCGAGTGGCTACACCTTC. It specifies CASSPGGVASGYTF. The full variable domain, rest sourced from reference TRBV5-1 and TRBJ1-2, is KAGVTQTPRYLIKTRGQQVTLSCSPISGHRSVSWYQQTPGQGLQFLFEYFSETQRNKGNFPGRFSGRQFSNSRSEMNVSTLELGDSALYLCASSPGGVASGYTFGSGTRLTVV.

This clone was found a few times. The limits of the CDR3 on the DNA are not certain, so only TCRdb's listed CDR3 is given. The gene calls are TRBV2 and TRBJ1-2; the D call TRBD1 from the table was never checked on the DNA. With termini counted, the CDR3 has 16 amino acids. The germline V gene encodes CDR1 SNHLY and CDR2 FYNNEI. The CDR3 sequence: CASSEFLAQGLSGYTF.

This chain connects TRBV18 to TRBJ2-1, with TRBD1 matching over 7 bases. The CDR3 is 15 residues long. From germline, CDR1 is KGHSH and CDR2 LQKENI. The V and J ends lost 5 bases and 0 bases, in that order; junction bases with no gene match: 4. The CDR3 sequence: CASSVGQSSYNEQFF. The CDR3 DNA follows: TGTGCCAGCTCAGTGGGACAGTCCTCCTACAATGAGCAGTTCTTC.

There are a few counts of this clone. This rearrangement joins TRBV4-3 to TRBJ2-5; no reliable D call. CDR3 length: 11 amino acids. V lost 1 base, J lost 9 bases, and 6 bases lay in between. Germline CDR1 reads LGHNA; CDR2 reads YSLEER. The CDR3 sequence: CASSQVPAQYF. CDR3 nucleotides: TGCGCCAGCAGCCAAGTTCCAGCCCAGTACTTC.

The sample holds one count of this clone. This rearrangement joins TRBV12-2 to TRBJ2-3; the D call of TRBD2 is as the table states it, not checked on the DNA. TRBV12-2 is flagged as a pseudogene. CDR3 length: 16 residues. The CDR3 DNA reads TGTGCAAGTCGCTTAGAAAAGCGGGCCTTCACAGATACGCAGTATTTT. It specifies CASRLEKRAFTDTQYF.

The chain is built from TRBV28 and TRBJ1-5; TRBD1 aligns across 10 bases. Per germline, CDR1 MDHEN and CDR2 SYDVKM. CDR3 length equals 15 residues. V trimming: 5 bases; J trimming: 6 bases; junction bases outside the gene matches: 7. This CDR3 is CASSKRQGAGQPQHF. CDR3 nucleotide sequence: TGTGCCAGCAGTAAGCGACAGGGGGCCGGTCAGCCCCAGCATTTT. The entire variable domain, with the rest obtained from reference TRBV28 and TRBJ1-5, is as follows: DVKVTQSSRYLVKRTGEKVFLECVQDMDHENMFWYRQDPGLGLRLIYFSYDVKMKEKGDIPEGYSVSREKKERFSLILESASTNQTSMYLCASSKRQGAGQPQHFGDGTRLSIL.

The rearrangement uses TRBV7-2 and TRBJ2-5; D is perhaps TRBD1 (6 bases). The CDR3 spans 13 residues. Germline V lookup: CDR1 SGHTA, CDR2 FQGNSA. V was trimmed by 5 bases and J by 7 bases, leaving 14 bases between them. Written as DNA, the CDR3 is TGTGCCAGCAGCCCAGGGGAGACGTGGACCCAGTACTTC. This encodes CASSPGETWTQYF.

This clone has just a few counts. V usage is TRBV7-9 and J usage is TRBJ1-1, with a weak D call TRBD1 (6 bases). The CDR3 is made up of 16 amino acids. The germline gives CDR1 SEHNR, CDR2 FQNEAQ (reference sequence). Trimming took off 8 bases at V and 3 bases at J, with 22 bases between the two ends. The CDR3 loop is CASGGSGGRGYTEAFF. For the CDR3, the DNA is TGTGCCAGCGGGGGAAGCGGGGGCAGGGGCTACACTGAAGCTTTCTTT.

This sequence joins TRBV25-1 and TRBJ1-2; 12 bases are a match to TRBD1. The CDR3 sequence is 16 residues long. CDR1 and CDR2 (germline): MGHDK, SYGVNS. The V and J ends lost 3 bases and 4 bases, in that order; junction bases with no gene match: 6. The chain's CDR3 is CASSDPGQGASYGYTF. In DNA form, the CDR3 reads TGTGCCAGCAGTGACCCGGGACAGGGGGCTTCCTATGGCTACACCTTC.